This TCR beta chain was recorded in a study of a mutant IDH1 vaccine in newly diagnosed glioma. The wider study: Treated patients were about 60% male, about 38% female, mean age roughly 40 years. The earlier regimen, radiotherapy, temozolomide, or both, was most often both.

As concerns this clone: Its antigen is not identified.

The data were produced by immunoSEQ multiplex PCR, yet TCRdb's version contains in-frame clones alone and is incomplete. Seen here are tens of thousands of clones, about four fifths observed once, and the top ten hold roughly 8.2%. Per germline, CDR1 SGDLS and CDR2 YYNGEE. The V gene lost 2 bases and the J gene lost 3 bases, with 8 bases spanning the gap. The CDR3 consists of 13 residues. Study-wide findings and caveats: In about 94% of patients, immune responses induced by the vaccine occurred. With respect to changes in top peripheral T cell clonotypes, pseudoprogression seemed unrelated.

Time point in this sample: baseline, week 1 (first vaccination visit). Regarding treatment: pre-vaccination baseline after standard-of-care therapy. The material was PBMCs, obtained from a glioma patient treated with radiotherapy, temozolomide or both. This chain joins TRBV9 and TRBJ2-5, with D uncertain. This receptor was taken from a man aged 45-65 years with glioma. Written as DNA, the CDR3 is TGTGCCAGCAGCGTGGGCTTAAAAGAGACCCAGTACTTC. Its translation: CASSVGLKETQYF.